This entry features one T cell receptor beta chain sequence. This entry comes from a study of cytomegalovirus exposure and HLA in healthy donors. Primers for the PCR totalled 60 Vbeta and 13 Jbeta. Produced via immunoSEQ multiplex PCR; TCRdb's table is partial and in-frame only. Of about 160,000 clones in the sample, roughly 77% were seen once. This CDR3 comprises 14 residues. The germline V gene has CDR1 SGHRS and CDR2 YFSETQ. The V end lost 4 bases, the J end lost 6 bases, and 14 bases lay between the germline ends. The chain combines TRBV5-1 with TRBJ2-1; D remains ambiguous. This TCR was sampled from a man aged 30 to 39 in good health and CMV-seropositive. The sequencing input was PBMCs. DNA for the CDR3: TGCGCCAGCAGCCCGCTAGTGGCCCGCAATGAGCAGTTCTTC. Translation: CASSPLVARNEQFF.